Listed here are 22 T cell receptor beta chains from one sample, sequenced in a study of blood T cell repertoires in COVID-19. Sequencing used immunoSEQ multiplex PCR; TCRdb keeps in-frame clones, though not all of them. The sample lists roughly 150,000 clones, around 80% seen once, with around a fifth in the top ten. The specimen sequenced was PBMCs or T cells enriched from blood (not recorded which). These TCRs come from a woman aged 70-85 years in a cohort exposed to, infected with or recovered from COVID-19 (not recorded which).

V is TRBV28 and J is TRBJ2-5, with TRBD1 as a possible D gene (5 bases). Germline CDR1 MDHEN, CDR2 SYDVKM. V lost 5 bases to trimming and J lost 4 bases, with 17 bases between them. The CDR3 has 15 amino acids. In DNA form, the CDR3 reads TGTGCCAGCAGTCCCCCGCAGGGTAGAGGAGAGACCCAGTACTTC. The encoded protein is CASSPPQGRGETQYF.

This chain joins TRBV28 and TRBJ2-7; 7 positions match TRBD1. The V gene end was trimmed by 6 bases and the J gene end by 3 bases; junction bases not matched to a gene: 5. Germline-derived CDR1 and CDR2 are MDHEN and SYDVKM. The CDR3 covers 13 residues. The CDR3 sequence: CASRGTARYEQYF. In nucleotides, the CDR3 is TGTGCCAGCAGGGGGACAGCACGCTACGAGCAGTACTTC.

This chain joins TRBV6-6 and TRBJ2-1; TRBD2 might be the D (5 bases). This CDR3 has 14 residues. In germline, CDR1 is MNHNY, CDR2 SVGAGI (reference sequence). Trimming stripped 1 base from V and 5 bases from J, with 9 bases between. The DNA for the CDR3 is TGTGCCAGCAGTTACTGGCCGGGGAACAATGAGCAGTTCTTC. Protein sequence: CASSYWPGNNEQFF.

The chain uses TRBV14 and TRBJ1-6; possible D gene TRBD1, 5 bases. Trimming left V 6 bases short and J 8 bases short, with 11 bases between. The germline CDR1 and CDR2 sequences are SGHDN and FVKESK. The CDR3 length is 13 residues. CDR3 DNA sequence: TGTGCCAGCAGTTGGGGCAGGGATTCACCCCTCCACTTT. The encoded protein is CASSWGRDSPLHF. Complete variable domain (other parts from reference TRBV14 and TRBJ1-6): EAGVTQFPSHSVIEKGQTVTLRCDPISGHDNLYWYRRVMGKEIKFLLHFVKESKQDESGMPNNRFLAERTGGTYSTLKVQPAELEDSGVYFCASSWGRDSPLHFGNGTRLTVT.

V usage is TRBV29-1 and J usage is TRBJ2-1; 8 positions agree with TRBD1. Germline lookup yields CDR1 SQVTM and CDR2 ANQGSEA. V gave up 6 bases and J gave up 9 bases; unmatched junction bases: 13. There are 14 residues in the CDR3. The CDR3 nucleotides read TGCAGCGTCCAAGAGCAGGGGGCGACGGTTGAGCAGTTCTTC. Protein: CSVQEQGATVEQFF.

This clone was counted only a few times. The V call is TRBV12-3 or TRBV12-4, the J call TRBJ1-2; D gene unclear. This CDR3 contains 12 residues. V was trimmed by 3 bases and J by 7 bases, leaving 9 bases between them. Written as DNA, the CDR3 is TGTGCCAGCAGTTTCGGTGGTGGTGGCTACACCTTC. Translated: CASSFGGGGYTF.

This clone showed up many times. The CDR3 protein is CASSVGTTNNEQFF. The CDR3 coding sequence is TGTGCCAGCAGCGTAGGGACAACCAACAATGAGCAGTTCTTC. This chain uses TRBV9 with TRBJ2-1; possibly TRBD1 for D (5 bases). Germline V CDR1 and CDR2: SGDLS, YYNGEE. The CDR3 contains 14 residues. Trimming removed 0 bases at V and 5 bases at J, with 9 bases between.

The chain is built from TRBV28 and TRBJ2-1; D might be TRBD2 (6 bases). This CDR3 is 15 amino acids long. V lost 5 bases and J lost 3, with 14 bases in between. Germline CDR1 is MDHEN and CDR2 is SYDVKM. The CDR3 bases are TGTGCCAGCAGTACCCCGACTAGATACTACAATGAGCAGTTCTTC. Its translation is CASSTPTRYYNEQFF. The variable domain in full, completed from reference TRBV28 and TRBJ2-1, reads DVKVTQSSRYLVKRTGEKVFLECVQDMDHENMFWYRQDPGLGLRLIYFSYDVKMKEKGDIPEGYSVSREKKERFSLILESASTNQTSMYLCASSTPTRYYNEQFFGPGTRLTVL.

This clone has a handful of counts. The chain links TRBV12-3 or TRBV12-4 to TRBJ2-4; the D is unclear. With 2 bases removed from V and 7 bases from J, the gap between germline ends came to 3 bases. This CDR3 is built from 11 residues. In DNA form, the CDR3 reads TGTGCCAGCAGTTTATCGAACATTCAGTACTTC. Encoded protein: CASSLSNIQYF.

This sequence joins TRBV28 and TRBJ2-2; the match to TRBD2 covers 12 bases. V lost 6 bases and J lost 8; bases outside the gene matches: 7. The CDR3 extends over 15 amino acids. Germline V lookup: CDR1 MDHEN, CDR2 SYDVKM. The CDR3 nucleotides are TGTGCCAGCAGCCTAGCGGGAGGGCCTCGGGGGGAGCTGTTTTTT. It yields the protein CASSLAGGPRGELFF.

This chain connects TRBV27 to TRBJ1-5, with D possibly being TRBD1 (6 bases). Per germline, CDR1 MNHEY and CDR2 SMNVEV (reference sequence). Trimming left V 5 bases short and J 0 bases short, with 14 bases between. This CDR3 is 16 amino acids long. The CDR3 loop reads CASSPQGPYSNQPQHF. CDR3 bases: TGTGCCAGCAGTCCACAGGGACCCTATAGCAATCAGCCCCAGCATTTT.

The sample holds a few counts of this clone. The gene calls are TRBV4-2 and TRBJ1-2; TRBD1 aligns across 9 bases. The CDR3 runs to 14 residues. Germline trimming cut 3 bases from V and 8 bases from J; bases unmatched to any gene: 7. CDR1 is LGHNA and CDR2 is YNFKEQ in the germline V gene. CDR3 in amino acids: CASSQVGQGRGYTF. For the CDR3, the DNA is TGTGCCAGCAGCCAGGTGGGACAGGGACGGGGCTACACCTTC.

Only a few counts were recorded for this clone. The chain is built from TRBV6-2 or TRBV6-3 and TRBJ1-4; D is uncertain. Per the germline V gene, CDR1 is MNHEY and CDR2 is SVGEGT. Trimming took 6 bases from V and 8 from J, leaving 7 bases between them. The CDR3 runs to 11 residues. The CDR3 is CASSPQEKLFF. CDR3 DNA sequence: TGTGCCAGCAGCCCACAGGAAAAACTGTTTTTT.

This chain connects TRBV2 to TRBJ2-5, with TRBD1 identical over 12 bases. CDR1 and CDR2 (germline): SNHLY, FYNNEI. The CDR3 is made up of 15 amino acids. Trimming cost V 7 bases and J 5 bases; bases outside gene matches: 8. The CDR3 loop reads CASTMGQGAWETQYF. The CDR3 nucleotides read TGTGCCAGCACTATGGGACAGGGGGCTTGGGAGACCCAGTACTTC.

This CDR3 reads CASSSYPGLGDTQYF. As DNA, the CDR3 is TGTGCCAGCAGCTCCTACCCGGGACTAGGGGATACGCAGTATTTT. The J gene is TRBJ2-3, the V gene TRBV7-3; TRBD2 matches 8 bases. From germline, CDR1 is SGHTA and CDR2 FQGTGA. The CDR3 consists of 15 residues. Trimming at V came to 4 bases and at J to 6 bases, leaving 9 bases not matched to a gene.

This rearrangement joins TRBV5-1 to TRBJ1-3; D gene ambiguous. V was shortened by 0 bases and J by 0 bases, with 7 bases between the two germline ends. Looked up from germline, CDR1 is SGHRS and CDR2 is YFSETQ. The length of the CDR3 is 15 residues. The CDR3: CASSLGSGSGNTIYF. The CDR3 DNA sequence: TGCGCCAGCAGCTTGGGGTCAGGCTCTGGAAACACCATATATTTT.

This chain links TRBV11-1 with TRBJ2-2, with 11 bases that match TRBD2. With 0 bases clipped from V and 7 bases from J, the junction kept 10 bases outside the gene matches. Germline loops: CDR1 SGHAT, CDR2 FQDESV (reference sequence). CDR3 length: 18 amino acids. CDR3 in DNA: TGTGCCAGCAGCTTAGCGAGGATAGCGGGAGGGCCGGACGGGGAGCTGTTTTTT. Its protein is CASSLARIAGGPDGELFF.

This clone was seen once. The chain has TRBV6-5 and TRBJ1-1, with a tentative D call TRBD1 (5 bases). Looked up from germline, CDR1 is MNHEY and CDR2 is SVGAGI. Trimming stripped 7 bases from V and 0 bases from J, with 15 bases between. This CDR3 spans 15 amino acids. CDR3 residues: CASTGIPPMNTEAFF. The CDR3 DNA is TGTGCCAGCACAGGGATCCCTCCTATGAACACTGAAGCTTTCTTT.

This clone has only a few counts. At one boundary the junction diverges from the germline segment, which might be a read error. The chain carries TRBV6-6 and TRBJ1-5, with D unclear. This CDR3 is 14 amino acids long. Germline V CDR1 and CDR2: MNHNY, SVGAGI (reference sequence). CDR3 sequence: CASRYVSGNQPQHF. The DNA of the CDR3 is TGTGCCAGCCGTTATGTCTCAGGCAATCAGCCCCAGCATTTT.

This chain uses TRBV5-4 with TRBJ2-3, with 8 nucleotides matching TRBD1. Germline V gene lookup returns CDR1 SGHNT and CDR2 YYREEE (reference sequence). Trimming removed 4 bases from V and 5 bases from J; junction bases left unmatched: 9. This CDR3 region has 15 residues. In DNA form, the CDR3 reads TGTGCCAGCAGCCGCCGGACAGGGATGGGAGATACGCAGTATTTT. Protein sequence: CASSRRTGMGDTQYF.

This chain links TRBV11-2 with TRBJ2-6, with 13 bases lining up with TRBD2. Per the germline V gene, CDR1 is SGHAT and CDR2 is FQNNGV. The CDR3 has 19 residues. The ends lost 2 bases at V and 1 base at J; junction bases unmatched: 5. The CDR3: CASSLKGTSGTSGANVLTF. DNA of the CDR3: TGTGCCAGCAGCTTAAAAGGGACTAGCGGGACGTCTGGGGCCAACGTCCTGACTTTC.

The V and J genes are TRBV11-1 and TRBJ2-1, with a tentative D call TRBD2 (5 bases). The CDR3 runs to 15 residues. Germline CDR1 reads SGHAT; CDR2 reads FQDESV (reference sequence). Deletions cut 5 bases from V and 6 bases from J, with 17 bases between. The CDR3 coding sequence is TGTGCCAGCAGCGGTACGGGGTTAGGGTCCAATGAGCAGTTCTTC. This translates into CASSGTGLGSNEQFF.